The source of this T cell receptor beta chain is a study of blood T cells in healthy people across ages. Findings and caveats of the study: Roughly linear declines in TCR beta diversity per million T cells occurred with age. Estimated diversity across one million T cells was deemed an underestimate.

The authors ran a second PCR of 7 to 11 cycles using a sample-barcoded 5' primer and a J-beta primer mix. There were at least 3 million CDR3-containing paired-end reads obtained from each sample. MiXCR was run by TCRdb on the 5' RACE reads, yielding one entry per CDR3 protein. The table lists 800,000 to 950,000 distinct CDR3 sequences, about 28% of them singletons, with roughly 10% in the top ten. Regarding this clonotype: Its antigen is not identified.

The CDR3 contains 13 residues. The germline gives CDR1 LNHNV, CDR2 YYDKDF (reference sequence). V gave up 0 bases and J gave up 7 bases, with 8 bases separating them. Researchers collected 7.5 to 10 milliliters of peripheral blood from every single donor. These data are also associated with another study on T cells of mothers and their children.

The rearrangement uses TRBV15 and TRBJ2-3, with D unresolved. The TCR sequence derives from a woman aged 40 to 50 in good health. Source material: blood. This CDR3 is CATSRDPTYTQYF. DNA for the CDR3: TGTGCCACCAGCAGAGATCCGACATATACGCAGTATTTT.